This T cell receptor (beta chain) was sequenced for a study of blood T cell repertoires in COVID-19. Study context: Specimens from acute and convalescent COVID-19 originated in the United States, Italy and Spain.

Participant-given clinical history determined each cohort assignment. Source study methods: From reference gene primer amplification, estimates of nucleated cell counts were derived. The table came from immunoSEQ multiplex PCR; TCRdb's copy has only in-frame clones and leaves some out. V and J calls and clone size follow that table, whereas D and trimming were derived from the DNA. The table includes more than 200,000 clones, 80% to 90% detected once. V lost 6 bases and J 4 bases, leaving 18 bases between the germline ends. The germline V gene has CDR1 MDHEN and CDR2 SYDVKM. The CDR3 spans 15 residues.

This clonotype was sampled from a woman in her 30s who had recovered from COVID-19. This chain uses TRBV28 with TRBJ1-2, with a tentative D call TRBD1 (6 bases). The sequencing input was PBMCs or T cells enriched from blood (not recorded which). CDR3 DNA: TGTGCCAGCAGCCCCCTTGCTCAGGGGCGCTATGGCTACACCTTC. Translation gives CASSPLAQGRYGYTF.